The 21 T cell receptor beta chains given below trace back to one sample, sequenced in a study of regulatory T cells in long-lasting Graves disease. The sample's time point: newly diagnosed GD, antithyroid drugs for less than 3 months. PBMC-derived RNA was used for the TCR library. Construction of TCR beta libraries relied on iRepertoire HTBI primers and on Arm-PCR targeting CDR3 regions. Each CDR3 protein is one row after TCRdb ran MiXCR on the multiplex PCR reads. The data contain approximately 540,000 distinct CDR3 sequences, 9.5% to 15% of them seen just once; the ten biggest clones take up roughly 8.9%. This sample also belongs to another study, concerning T cells in Graves' hyperthyroidism and ophthalmopathy.

The sequences come from peripheral blood mononuclear cells (PBMCs), collected at new diagnosis, from a patient treated with antithyroid drugs. The receptors shown here come from a woman aged 25 to 45 with Graves disease.

This clonotype was seen more than once but under ten times. This may arise from a read error, as a much more abundant clone is one base away. This chain uses TRBV2 with TRBJ2-5; no firm D call. Per germline, CDR1 SNHLY and CDR2 FYNNEI. This CDR3 region has 13 residues. V lost 3 bases and J 1 base, leaving 6 bases between the germline ends. CDR3 nucleotides: TGTGCCAGCAGTGACAAGCGCCAAGAGACCCAGTACTTC. Encoded protein: CASSDKRQETQYF.

This clonotype came up a few times. The V call is TRBV15, the J call TRBJ2-1; D ambiguous. CDR1 and CDR2 (germline): LNHNV, YYDKDF (reference sequence). V shed 0 bases and J shed 9 bases, with 9 bases lying between them. This CDR3 has 13 amino acids. The CDR3 DNA follows: TGTGCCACCAGCAGAGATGTTATCGGTGAGCAGTTCTTC. It codes for CATSRDVIGEQFF.

This clonotype was picked up many times. The chain employs TRBV28 and TRBJ2-1, with unresolved D. The CDR3 length is 13 residues. Germline loops: CDR1 MDHEN, CDR2 SYDVKM. V was pared by 3 bases and J by 8 bases, with 11 bases between. CDR3 in DNA: TGTGCCAGCAGTTTCTATGAGAGCGATGAGCAGTTCTTC. Translated: CASSFYESDEQFF.

The sample holds many counts of this clonotype. The chain employs TRBV29-1 and TRBJ2-1; 9 bases line up with TRBD2. With V trimmed by 1 base and J by 8 bases, 15 bases remained unmatched. CDR3 size: 17 residues. CDR1 is SQVTM, CDR2 ANQGSEA, per germline. The CDR3 DNA reads TGCAGCGTTGAAGGGCTTAGTTCCCCGGCGGGGGGGTATGAGCAGTTCTTC. Amino acid sequence: CSVEGLSSPAGGYEQFF.

V gene TRBV11-3 combines with J gene TRBJ2-1; 13 bases are a match to TRBD2. J gave up 6 bases and V 0 bases, and 8 bases lay outside the gene matches. CDR3 length equals 18 residues. The V gene's germline CDR1 is SGHNT and CDR2 YENEEA. CDR3 amino acids: CASSLETRGLAGANEQFF. CDR3 nucleotides: TGTGCCAGCAGCTTAGAAACCCGAGGACTAGCGGGGGCCAATGAGCAGTTCTTC. The full variable domain, in which reference TRBV11-3 and TRBJ2-1 provide the parts outside the CDR3, is EAGVVQSPRYKIIEKKQPVAFWCNPISGHNTLYWYLQNLGQGPELLIRYENEEAVDDSQLPKDRFSAERLKGVDSTLKIQPAELGDSAVYLCASSLETRGLAGANEQFFGPGTRLTVL.

This clonotype was observed once. V gene TRBV12-3 or TRBV12-4 combines with J gene TRBJ2-1; 10 positions match TRBD1. CDR3 length equals 17 residues. Trimming took 10 bases from V and 7 from J; bases not matched to a gene: 19. CDR3 protein: CATLRTPGQGFRNEQFF. CDR3 DNA: TGTGCCACCCTTAGAACGCCGGGACAGGGGTTCCGGAATGAGCAGTTCTTC.

The chain has TRBV19 and TRBJ1-1; D call uncertain. The V gene's germline CDR1 is LNHDA and CDR2 SQIVND (reference sequence). Trimming shortened V by 3 bases and J by 0 bases, and 14 bases separated the two germline ends. The CDR3 runs 16 residues. This CDR3 reads CASSMRARWMNTEAFF. In DNA form, the CDR3 reads TGTGCCAGTAGTATGAGGGCTCGGTGGATGAACACTGAAGCTTTCTTT. Supplemented by reference TRBV19 and TRBJ1-1, the full variable domain reads DGGITQSPKYLFRKEGQNVTLSCEQNLNHDAMYWYRQDPGQGLRLIYYSQIVNDFQKGDIAEGYSVSREKKESFPLTVTSAQKNPTAFYLCASSMRARWMNTEAFFGQGTRLTVV.

This clonotype came up many times. CDR3: CASSLTRLAVYDTQYF. The CDR3 DNA reads as TGTGCCAGCAGCCTCACACGACTAGCGGTCTATGATACGCAGTATTTT. This chain joins TRBV7-8 and TRBJ2-3; 9 bases fit TRBD2. From germline, CDR1 is SGHVS and CDR2 FQNEAQ. The CDR3 extends over 16 amino acids. Unmatched junction bases numbered 12, after V lost 5 bases and J lost 6 bases.

The J gene is TRBJ1-1, the V gene TRBV19, with unresolved D. The germline CDR1 and CDR2 sequences are LNHDA and SQIVND (reference sequence). V shed 3 bases and J shed 4 bases, with 18 bases lying between them. This CDR3 region has 16 residues. CDR3 amino acids: CASSMEVAATSTEAFF. The CDR3 nucleotides are TGTGCCAGTAGTATGGAAGTGGCGGCCACGAGCACTGAAGCTTTCTTT.

A few counts support this clonotype. This chain uses TRBV5-6 with TRBJ1-2; the D gene is possibly TRBD1 (5 bases). Germline CDR1 and CDR2: SGHDT and YYEEEE. Trimming stripped 4 bases from V and 4 bases from J, with 14 bases between. There are 14 residues in the CDR3. CDR3 loop: CASSRGRETYGYTF. The DNA of the CDR3 is TGTGCCAGCAGCAGGGGACGGGAGACCTATGGCTACACCTTC. The full variable domain, completed using reference TRBV5-6 and TRBJ1-2, is DAGVTQSPTHLIKTRGQQVTLRCSPKSGHDTVSWYQQALGQGPQFIFQYYEEEERQRGNFPDRFSGHQFPNYSSELNVNALLLGDSALYLCASSRGRETYGYTFGSGTRLTVV.

This clonotype was counted many times. The chain is built from TRBV7-2 and TRBJ2-2; 12 bases are a match to TRBD2. The CDR3 is 16 residues long. The V gene end was trimmed by 5 bases and the J gene end by 3 bases; junction bases not matched to a gene: 4. CDR1 is SGHTA and CDR2 is FQGNSA in the germline V gene. The CDR3 coding sequence is TGTGCCAGCAGCCCGAGACTAGCGGGAGACACCGGGGAGCTGTTTTTT. Residues: CASSPRLAGDTGELFF. The entire variable domain, with the rest obtained from reference TRBV7-2 and TRBJ2-2, is as follows: GAGVSQSPSNKVTEKGKDVELRCDPISGHTALYWYRQSLGQGLEFLIYFQGNSAPDKSGLPSDRFSAERTGGSVSTLTIQRTQQEDSAVYLCASSPRLAGDTGELFFGEGSRLTVL.

This clonotype was counted at least ten times. This chain connects TRBV28 to TRBJ2-7; D call uncertain. This CDR3 is 15 amino acids long. Germline V lookup: CDR1 MDHEN, CDR2 SYDVKM. Trimming removed 3 bases at V and 0 bases at J, with 12 bases between. The DNA of the CDR3 is TGTGCCAGCAGTTTCCCAGGCGCTAGCTCCTACGAGCAGTACTTC. Translated: CASSFPGASSYEQYF.

The table lists this clonotype with a few counts. The CDR3 loop reads CASRGTELDYGYTF. The DNA of the CDR3 is TGTGCCAGCAGGGGGACTGAGTTGGACTATGGCTACACCTTC. The rearrangement joins TRBV27 to TRBJ1-2; perhaps TRBD1 as D (5 bases). Trimming took 6 bases from V and 3 from J, leaving 14 bases between them. CDR1 and CDR2 from the germline V gene are MNHEY and SMNVEV (reference sequence). CDR3 size: 14 residues.

This clonotype was picked up many times. The chain recombines TRBV30 with TRBJ2-2; no firm D call. This CDR3 has 15 residues. V shed 4 bases and J shed 2 bases, with 14 bases lying between them. Per germline, CDR1 GTSNPN and CDR2 SVGIG (reference sequence). The CDR3 loop is CAWKIEVANTGELFF. The CDR3 DNA reads TGTGCCTGGAAGATTGAAGTAGCCAACACCGGGGAGCTGTTTTTT. The variable domain in full, with the rest retrieved from reference TRBV30 and TRBJ2-2, is SQTIHQWPATLVQPVGSPLSLECTVEGTSNPNLYWYRQAAGRGLQLLFYSVGIGQISSEVPQNLSASRPQDRQFILSSKKLLLSDSGFYLCAWKIEVANTGELFFGEGSRLTVL.

This clonotype has ten or more counts. The chain joins TRBV6-2 or TRBV6-3 to TRBJ2-7, with D perhaps TRBD2 (6 bases). This CDR3 region has 15 residues. The germline CDR1 and CDR2 sequences are MNHEY and SVGEGT. V dropped 0 bases and J dropped 4 bases, with 13 bases sitting between them. CDR3 region: CASSYSALAVYEQYF. The CDR3 bases are TGTGCCAGCAGTTACTCAGCGTTAGCGGTTTACGAGCAGTACTTC.

This clonotype was detected many times. The CDR3 DNA is TGCAGTGCTAGGACTTGGGCAGATGAGATGAACACTGAAGCTTTCTTT. It translates to CSARTWADEMNTEAFF. V gene TRBV20-1 combines with J gene TRBJ1-1; D is uncertain. The V gene lost 3 bases and the J gene lost 0 bases, with 17 bases spanning the gap. Germline values: CDR1 DFQATT, CDR2 SNEGSKA (reference sequence). The CDR3 contains 16 residues.

This clonotype has ten or more counts. This chain joins TRBV29-1 and TRBJ2-1; TRBD2 is a possible D gene (6 bases). Trimming took off 3 bases at V and 7 bases at J, with 10 bases between the two ends. The CDR3 is made up of 12 amino acids. CDR1 and CDR2 (germline): SQVTM, ANQGSEA. CDR3 DNA sequence: TGCAGCGTTGACCGTGGGGGGAATGAGCAGTTCTTC. Residues: CSVDRGGNEQFF.

The chain recombines TRBV9 with TRBJ2-7; TRBD1 matches 10 bases. CDR1 and CDR2 from the germline V gene are SGDLS and YYNGEE. V dropped 3 bases and J dropped 5; count of bases not matched to a gene: 5. This CDR3 region has 14 residues. This CDR3 reads CASSETGTGDEQYF. The CDR3 DNA reads TGTGCCAGCAGCGAGACCGGGACAGGGGACGAGCAGTACTTC.

The chain combines TRBV19 with TRBJ1-3; 11 bases match TRBD1. CDR1 is LNHDA and CDR2 is SQIVND in the germline V gene (reference sequence). J was trimmed by 0 bases and V by 5 bases; bases with no gene match: 6. This CDR3 comprises 17 residues. The CDR3 loop is CASSWDRGAISGNTIYF. The CDR3 region has the DNA TGTGCCAGTAGTTGGGACAGGGGGGCGATCTCTGGAAACACCATATATTTT.

The sample holds many counts of this clonotype. The V gene is TRBV2, the J gene TRBJ2-4; weak D call: TRBD1 (6 bases). CDR1 is SNHLY and CDR2 is FYNNEI in the germline V gene. V lost 10 bases, J lost 8 bases, and 15 bases lay in between. The length of the CDR3 is 12 residues. Written as DNA, the CDR3 is TGTGCCATCACAGGGTTTGGGGACATTCAGTACTTC. Translated, it gives CAITGFGDIQYF.

This clonotype was picked up a small number of times. The rearrangement joins TRBV20-1 to TRBJ2-5, with no clear D. Germline lookup yields CDR1 DFQATT and CDR2 SNEGSKA (reference sequence). Trimming pared 0 bases from V and 5 bases from J, leaving 7 bases between. The CDR3 totals 12 residues. For the CDR3, the DNA is TGCAGTGCTAGAGACCCCAGCGAGACCCAGTACTTC. Residues: CSARDPSETQYF.